The present T cell receptor beta chain was sequenced within a study of Ad26.COV2.S vaccination and SARS-CoV-2 variants. Study as a whole: Dosing was one shot or two shots 56 days apart.

The treatment denotes: roughly 19 received Ad26.COV2.S at low or high dose, single or two shots; roughly five received placebo; per-sample allocation not given. Material that was analyzed had been drawn on day 63 after the first vaccine or placebo injection. Vaccination used an Ad26 vector expressing Wuhan-strain SARS-CoV-2 spike. Repertoires were generated with immunoSEQ multiplex PCR, while TCRdb's copy carries only in-frame clones and drops some. The profile shows approximately 420,000 clones, around nine tenths of them singletons. As for this clone: Its antigen is not identified.

Overall study findings and caveats: Vaccine and placebo groups showed comparable non-spike TCR breadth.

V lost 5 bases, J lost 5 bases, and 18 bases lay in between. CDR3 length: 15 residues. Germline CDR1 and CDR2: MNHEY and SMNVEV (reference sequence). The specimen was peripheral blood, collected in a trial of Ad26.COV2.S vaccine versus placebo. The V gene is TRBV27, the J gene TRBJ1-1; TRBD1 is a possible D gene (5 bases). The sequence was collected from a person between 18 and 59 years old who received the Ad26.COV2.S COVID-19 vaccine or a placebo. CDR3 amino acids: CASSHTGTAGTEAFF. In DNA form, the CDR3 reads TGTGCCAGCAGTCACACCGGGACGGCGGGAACTGAAGCTTTCTTT.